This T cell receptor (beta chain) was sequenced during a study of CD8+ T cells in alopecia areata. The overall study: The drug, oral tofacitinib, was given to treated patients at 5 to 10 mg twice daily.

As regards this clone: The target antigen is unknown.

Treatment of the sample: oral pan-JAK inhibitor, 5-10 mg twice daily. From alopecia areata patients, lesional scalp punch biopsies and peripheral blood were collected. From PBMCs, CD4+ and CD8+ T cells were sorted. Study-level results: A large proportion of expanded lesional clones were detected persisting in scalp and blood during tofacitinib.

Per the germline V gene, CDR1 is GTSNPN and CDR2 is SVGIG (reference sequence). This CDR3 is 14 amino acids long. V was clipped by 5 bases and J by 3 bases; unmatched bases: 8. Extraction and reverse transcription of RNA yielded cDNA as the sequencing template. Only in-frame clones appear in the TCRdb table, and some are missing; sequencing was by immunoSEQ multiplex PCR. The table lists fewer than 110,000 clones, around 60% of them singletons. The material was CD8+ T cells sorted from blood, obtained at approximately week 60, from a patient treated with tofacitinib. The V and J genes are TRBV30 and TRBJ2-7; 9 bases line up with TRBD1. This TCR came from a human donor with alopecia areata. The CDR3 loop reads CAWAPGQGGYEQYF. CDR3 bases: TGTGCCTGGGCCCCGGGACAGGGAGGCTACGAGCAGTACTTC.